This T cell receptor (beta chain) derives from a study of PD-L1 blockade in urothelial cancer. Study in general: Atezolizumab therapy began for patients in 2014, dosed at 1,200 mg intravenously every 3 weeks. The number of prior chemotherapy regimens per patient was 0 to 3. Once treatment had started, blood was analyzed at 3 weeks (second dose) and again at 6 weeks.

As to time point: pretreatment peripheral blood. Each patient gave between 1 and 8 samples, pretreatment and on-treatment. Here immunoSEQ multiplex PCR was the method, and the copy in TCRdb shows in-frame clones only, minus some. The table has about 72,000 clones, about 86% seen once; the top ten hold more than 13%. There are 15 residues in the CDR3. Germline values: CDR1 LNHDA, CDR2 SQIVND (reference sequence). Deletions cut 4 bases from V and 7 bases from J, with 19 bases between. The source of this sequence is a man aged 55 to 70 with urothelial cancer. The chain links TRBV19 to TRBJ1-1; D might be TRBD1 (6 bases). The material was PBMCs, obtained around atezolizumab (anti-PD-L1) treatment. The CDR3 DNA reads as TGTGCCAGTAGTAAATCCCCACCTGGACAGAGTGAAGCTTTCTTT. Its protein product is CASSKSPPGQSEAFF.